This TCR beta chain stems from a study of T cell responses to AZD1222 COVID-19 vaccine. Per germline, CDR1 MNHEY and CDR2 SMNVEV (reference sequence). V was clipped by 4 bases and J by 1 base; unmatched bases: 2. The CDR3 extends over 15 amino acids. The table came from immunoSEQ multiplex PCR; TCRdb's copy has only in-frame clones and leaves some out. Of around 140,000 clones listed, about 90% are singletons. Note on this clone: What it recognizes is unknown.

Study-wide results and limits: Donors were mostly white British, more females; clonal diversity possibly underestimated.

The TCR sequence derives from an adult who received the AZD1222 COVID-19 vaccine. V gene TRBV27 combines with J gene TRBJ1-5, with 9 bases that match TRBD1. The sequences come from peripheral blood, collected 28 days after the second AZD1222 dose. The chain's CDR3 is CASSWTGVSNQPQHF. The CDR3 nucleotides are TGTGCCAGCAGTTGGACAGGGGTGAGCAATCAGCCCCAGCATTTT.